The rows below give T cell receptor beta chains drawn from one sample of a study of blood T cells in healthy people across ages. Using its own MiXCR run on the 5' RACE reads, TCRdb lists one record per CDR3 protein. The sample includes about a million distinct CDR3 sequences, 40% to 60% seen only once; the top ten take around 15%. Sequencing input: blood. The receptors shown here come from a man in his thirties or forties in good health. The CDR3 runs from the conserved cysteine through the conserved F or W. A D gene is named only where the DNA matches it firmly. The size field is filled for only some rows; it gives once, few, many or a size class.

cdr3_nt: TGCAGTGCTAGAGCACATATCCGCAGGGGGGGGATCTACAATGAGCAGTTCTTC
cdr3_aa: CSARAHIRRGGIYNEQFF
d_call: .
j_call: TRBJ2-1
clone_size: few
v_call: TRBV20-1

cdr3_nt: TGTGCCAGCAGCTTAGGGGCAGGAACCGTTCAAAACTATGGCTACACCTTC
cdr3_aa: CASSLGAGTVQNYGYTF
d_call: .
j_call: TRBJ1-2
clone_size: many
v_call: TRBV11-3

cdr3_nt: TGTGCCGGCAGTTTTGTTTGGCCCGGTGAGCAGTTCTTC
cdr3_aa: CAGSFVWPGEQFF
d_call: .
j_call: TRBJ2-1
clone_size: .
v_call: TRBV27

cdr3_nt: TGTGCCAGCTCACTGATCCCGGGACAGGGTTACGAGCAGTACTTC
cdr3_aa: CASSLIPGQGYEQYF
d_call: TRBD1
j_call: TRBJ2-7
clone_size: few
v_call: TRBV18

cdr3_nt: TGTGCCAGCAGCTTAGTTCAGGGAGGGAACTACGAGCAGTACTTC
cdr3_aa: CASSLVQGGNYEQYF
d_call: TRBD2
j_call: TRBJ2-7
clone_size: few
v_call: TRBV7-8

cdr3_nt: TGTGCCAGCAGCCTCCGGGGAGCAGAGCAGTTCTTC
cdr3_aa: CASSLRGAEQFF
d_call: .
j_call: TRBJ2-1
clone_size: many
v_call: TRBV6-5

cdr3_nt: TGTGCCAGCAGACCTACAGGGCGCACCGGGGAGCTGTTTTTT
cdr3_aa: CASRPTGRTGELFF
d_call: .
j_call: TRBJ2-2
clone_size: .
v_call: TRBV12-3/TRBV12-4

cdr3_nt: TGCGCCAGCAGCTTGGGTAGAGAAGGGGCTGAAGCTTTCTTT
cdr3_aa: CASSLGREGAEAFF
d_call: .
j_call: TRBJ1-1
clone_size: few
v_call: TRBV5-1

cdr3_nt: TGTGCCAGCAGCCTAGAGGCTAGCGGGGGGGCAAGAGAGACCCAGTACTTC
cdr3_aa: CASSLEASGGARETQYF
d_call: TRBD2
j_call: TRBJ2-5
clone_size: few
v_call: TRBV4-2

cdr3_nt: TGTGCCAGCAGCGTCCCGGCAAGGGGAGAGACCCAGTACTTC
cdr3_aa: CASSVPARGETQYF
d_call: .
j_call: TRBJ2-5
clone_size: .
v_call: TRBV9

cdr3_nt: TGCGCCAGCAGCCCTTCAGACCGGACAGCTTTCTTT
cdr3_aa: CASSPSDRTAFF
d_call: .
j_call: TRBJ1-1
clone_size: .
v_call: TRBV4-1

cdr3_nt: TGTGCCAGCAGTAGTCCCTGGACAGGGTTTAATTCACCCCTCCACTTT
cdr3_aa: CASSSPWTGFNSPLHF
d_call: TRBD1
j_call: TRBJ1-6
clone_size: .
v_call: TRBV12-3/TRBV12-4

cdr3_nt: TGTGCCAGCAGCTTAGTTGGGGGGCTGAAAGATACGCAGTATTTT
cdr3_aa: CASSLVGGLKDTQYF
d_call: .
j_call: TRBJ2-3
clone_size: .
v_call: TRBV7-6

cdr3_nt: TGTGCCAGCAGTGAAGTTGGGCGGGGTTATAGCAATCAGCCCCAGCATTTT
cdr3_aa: CASSEVGRGYSNQPQHF
d_call: .
j_call: TRBJ1-5
clone_size: many
v_call: TRBV2

cdr3_nt: TGCAGCGTTAGGCAGGGGGCGCGGGACGGGGAGCTGTTTTTT
cdr3_aa: CSVRQGARDGELFF
d_call: TRBD1
j_call: TRBJ2-2
clone_size: .
v_call: TRBV29-1

cdr3_nt: TGTACCAGCCAGATACCCCGTGGAGGGGCCCAAGAGACCCAGTACTTC
cdr3_aa: CTSQIPRGGAQETQYF
d_call: .
j_call: TRBJ2-5
clone_size: .
v_call: TRBV2

cdr3_nt: TGTGTCAGCAGCTGGGACAGTATTCCCTACAATGAGCAGTTCTTC
cdr3_aa: CVSSWDSIPYNEQFF
d_call: TRBD1
j_call: TRBJ2-1
clone_size: once
v_call: TRBV7-8

cdr3_nt: TGTGCCAGCAGTGTAAGGAGGGACGGTCGGGAGCAGTACTTC
cdr3_aa: CASSVRRDGREQYF
d_call: .
j_call: TRBJ2-7
clone_size: .
v_call: TRBV27

cdr3_nt: TGTGCCAGCAGCCCCACTGATTCCTACGAGCAGTACTTC
cdr3_aa: CASSPTDSYEQYF
d_call: .
j_call: TRBJ2-7
clone_size: many
v_call: TRBV7-4

cdr3_nt: TGTGCCACCAGTGATTTCCAGGGATTGTACAATGAGCAGTTCTTC
cdr3_aa: CATSDFQGLYNEQFF
d_call: .
j_call: TRBJ2-1
clone_size: .
v_call: TRBV24-1

cdr3_nt: TGTGCCAGCAGACCAGGACCGGGACAGGAAGTCACAGATACGCAGTATTTT
cdr3_aa: CASRPGPGQEVTDTQYF
d_call: TRBD1
j_call: TRBJ2-3
clone_size: few
v_call: TRBV11-2

cdr3_nt: TGTGCCACCAGCAGAGCTAGCGGGGGGGTTTGCAATGAGCAGTTCTTC
cdr3_aa: CATSRASGGVCNEQFF
d_call: TRBD2
j_call: TRBJ2-1
clone_size: once
v_call: TRBV15

cdr3_nt: TGCGCCAGCAGCGTAGGGCAGCTCCAAGAGACCCAGTACTTC
cdr3_aa: CASSVGQLQETQYF
d_call: .
j_call: TRBJ2-5
clone_size: .
v_call: TRBV5-1

cdr3_nt: TGCGCCAGCAGCCAAGATCTTGCGGACCACTATGGCTACACCTTC
cdr3_aa: CASSQDLADHYGYTF
d_call: .
j_call: TRBJ1-2
clone_size: .
v_call: TRBV4-3

cdr3_nt: TGCAGCGTTGAAGGGACGCAGACCTACGAGCAGTACTTC
cdr3_aa: CSVEGTQTYEQYF
d_call: .
j_call: TRBJ2-7
clone_size: .
v_call: TRBV29-1

cdr3_nt: TGTGCCAGCAGTACAGGGGGTATCGCAGATACGCAGTATTTT
cdr3_aa: CASSTGGIADTQYF
d_call: TRBD1
j_call: TRBJ2-3
clone_size: .
v_call: TRBV25-1

cdr3_nt: TGTGCCAGCAGCGTACTAGACTCCAGCGCAGATACGCAGTATTTT
cdr3_aa: CASSVLDSSADTQYF
d_call: .
j_call: TRBJ2-3
clone_size: .
v_call: TRBV9

cdr3_nt: TGTGCCAGCAACAGGCTGACAGGGGCGGGGAACAATGAGCAGTTCTTC
cdr3_aa: CASNRLTGAGNNEQFF
d_call: TRBD1
j_call: TRBJ2-1
clone_size: .
v_call: TRBV11-2

cdr3_nt: TGTGCCAGCAGTTTATGGCAGAATAACTATGGCTACACCTTC
cdr3_aa: CASSLWQNNYGYTF
d_call: .
j_call: TRBJ1-2
clone_size: .
v_call: TRBV28

cdr3_nt: TGCGCCAGCAGCCCGGGGACAGGGGTCTACACAGATACGCAGTATTTT
cdr3_aa: CASSPGTGVYTDTQYF
d_call: TRBD1
j_call: TRBJ2-3
clone_size: few
v_call: TRBV4-3

cdr3_nt: TGTGCCAGCAGCCTCTGGGGTTCACCCCTCCACTTT
cdr3_aa: CASSLWGSPLHF
d_call: .
j_call: TRBJ1-6
clone_size: few
v_call: TRBV12-3/TRBV12-4

cdr3_nt: TGTGCCATCAGGGACCAAATGGGATCCGAGCAGTACTTC
cdr3_aa: CAIRDQMGSEQYF
d_call: .
j_call: TRBJ2-7
clone_size: many
v_call: TRBV10-3

cdr3_nt: TGTGCCAGCAGCGATTGGAGGTCTGGGGCCAACGTCCTGACTTTC
cdr3_aa: CASSDWRSGANVLTF
d_call: .
j_call: TRBJ2-6
clone_size: few
v_call: TRBV9

cdr3_nt: TGCAGCGTTGCCAGGGGTAGGAGCACAGATACGCAGTATTTT
cdr3_aa: CSVARGRSTDTQYF
d_call: .
j_call: TRBJ2-3
clone_size: .
v_call: TRBV29-1

cdr3_nt: TGTGCCAGCAGCCCCAGACAGGGGGACGTTCGAGCTTTCTTT
cdr3_aa: CASSPRQGDVRAFF
d_call: TRBD1
j_call: TRBJ1-1
clone_size: .
v_call: TRBV13

cdr3_nt: TGTGCCAGCAGCCTCACTAGGAACGTAGGTGGAAATGAGCAGTTCTTC
cdr3_aa: CASSLTRNVGGNEQFF
d_call: .
j_call: TRBJ2-1
clone_size: .
v_call: TRBV6-1

cdr3_nt: TGTGCCAGCAGTCCGAGACTAGCGGGGACCTACGAGCAGTACTTC
cdr3_aa: CASSPRLAGTYEQYF
d_call: TRBD2
j_call: TRBJ2-7
clone_size: .
v_call: TRBV12-3/TRBV12-4

cdr3_nt: TGTGCCAGCAGTGAGTCAGAACACCACTATGAAGCTTTCTTT
cdr3_aa: CASSESEHHYEAFF
d_call: .
j_call: TRBJ1-1
clone_size: .
v_call: TRBV6-1

cdr3_nt: TGTGCCATCAGTTTGAGCTCTGGGGCCAACGTCCTGACTTTC
cdr3_aa: CAISLSSGANVLTF
d_call: .
j_call: TRBJ2-6
clone_size: .
v_call: TRBV10-3

cdr3_nt: TGTGCCATCTCTGCAGGCAGGGGCTACGAGCAGTACTTC
cdr3_aa: CAISAGRGYEQYF
d_call: .
j_call: TRBJ2-7
clone_size: many
v_call: TRBV2